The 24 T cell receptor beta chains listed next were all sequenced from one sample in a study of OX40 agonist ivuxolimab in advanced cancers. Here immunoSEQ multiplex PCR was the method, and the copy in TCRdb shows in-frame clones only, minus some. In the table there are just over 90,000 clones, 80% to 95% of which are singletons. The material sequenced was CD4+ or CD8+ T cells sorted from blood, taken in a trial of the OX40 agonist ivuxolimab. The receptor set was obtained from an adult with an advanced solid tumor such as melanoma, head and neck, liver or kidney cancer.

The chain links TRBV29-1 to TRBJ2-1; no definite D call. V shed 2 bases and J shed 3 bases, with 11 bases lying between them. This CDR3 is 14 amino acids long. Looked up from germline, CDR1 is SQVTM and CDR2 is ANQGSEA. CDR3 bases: TGCAGCGTTGAAAAGGGCCTCGGCTACAATGAGCAGTTCTTC. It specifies CSVEKGLGYNEQFF.

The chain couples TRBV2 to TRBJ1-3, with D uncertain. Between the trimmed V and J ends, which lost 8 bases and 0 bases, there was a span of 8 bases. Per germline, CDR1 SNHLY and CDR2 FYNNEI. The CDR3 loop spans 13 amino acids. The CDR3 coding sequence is TGTGCCAGCCTCGGGAGCTCTGGAAACACCATATATTTT. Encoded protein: CASLGSSGNTIYF.

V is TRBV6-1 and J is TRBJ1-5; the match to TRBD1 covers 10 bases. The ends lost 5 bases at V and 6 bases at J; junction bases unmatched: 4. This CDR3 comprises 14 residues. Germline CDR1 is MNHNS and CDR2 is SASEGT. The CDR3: CASSSGTGVQPQHF. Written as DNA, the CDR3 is TGTGCCAGCAGTTCCGGGACAGGGGTTCAGCCCCAGCATTTT.

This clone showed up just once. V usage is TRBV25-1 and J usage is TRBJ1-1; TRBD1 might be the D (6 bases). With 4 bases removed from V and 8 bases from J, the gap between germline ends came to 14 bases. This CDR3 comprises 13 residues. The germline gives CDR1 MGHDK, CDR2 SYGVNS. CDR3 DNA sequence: TGTGCCAGCAGTGTACAGGGCTCAGGGGAAGCTTTCTTT. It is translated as CASSVQGSGEAFF.

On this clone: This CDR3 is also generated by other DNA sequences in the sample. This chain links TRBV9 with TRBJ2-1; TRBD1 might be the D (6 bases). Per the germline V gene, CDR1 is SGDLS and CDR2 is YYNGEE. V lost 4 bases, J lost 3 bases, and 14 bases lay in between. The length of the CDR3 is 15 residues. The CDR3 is CASSPRTESYNEQFF. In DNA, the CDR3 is TGTGCCAGCAGCCCAAGGACAGAGAGCTACAATGAGCAGTTCTTC.

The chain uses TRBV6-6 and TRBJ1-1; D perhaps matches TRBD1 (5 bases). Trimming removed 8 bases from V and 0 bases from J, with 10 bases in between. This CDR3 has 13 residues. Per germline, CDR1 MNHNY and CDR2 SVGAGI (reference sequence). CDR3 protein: CASPGGLNTEAFF. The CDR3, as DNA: TGTGCCAGCCCCGGGGGACTGAACACTGAAGCTTTCTTT.

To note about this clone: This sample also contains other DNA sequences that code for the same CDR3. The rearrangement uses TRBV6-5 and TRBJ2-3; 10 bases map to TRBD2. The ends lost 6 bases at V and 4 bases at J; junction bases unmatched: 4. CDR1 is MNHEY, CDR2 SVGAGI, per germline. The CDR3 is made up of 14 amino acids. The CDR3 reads CASSLAGVADTQYF. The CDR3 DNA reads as TGTGCCAGCAGCCTAGCGGGAGTTGCAGATACGCAGTATTTT.

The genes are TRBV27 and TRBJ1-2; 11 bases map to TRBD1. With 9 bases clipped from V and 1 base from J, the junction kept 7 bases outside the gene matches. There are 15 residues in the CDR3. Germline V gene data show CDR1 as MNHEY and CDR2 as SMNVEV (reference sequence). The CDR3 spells CASGRTGGFNYGYTF. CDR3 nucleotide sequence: TGTGCCAGTGGGCGGACAGGGGGCTTTAACTATGGCTACACCTTC.

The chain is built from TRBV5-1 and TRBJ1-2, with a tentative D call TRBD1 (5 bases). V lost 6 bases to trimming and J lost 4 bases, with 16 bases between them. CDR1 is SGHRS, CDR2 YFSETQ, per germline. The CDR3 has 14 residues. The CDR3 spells CASTTDGESYGYTF. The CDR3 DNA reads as TGCGCCAGCACGACAGACGGAGAGTCCTATGGCTACACCTTC.

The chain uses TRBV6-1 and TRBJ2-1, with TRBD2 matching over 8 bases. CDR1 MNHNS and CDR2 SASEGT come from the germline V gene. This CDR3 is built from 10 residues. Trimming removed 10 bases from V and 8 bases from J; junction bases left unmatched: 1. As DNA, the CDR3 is TGTGCCATGGGACTAGATGAGCAGTTCTTC. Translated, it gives CAMGLDEQFF.

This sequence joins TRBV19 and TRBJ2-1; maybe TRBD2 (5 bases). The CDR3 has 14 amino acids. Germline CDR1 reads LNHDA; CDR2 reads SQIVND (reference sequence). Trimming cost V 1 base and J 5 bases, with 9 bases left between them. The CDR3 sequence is CASSIGRGNNEQFF. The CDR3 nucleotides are TGTGCCAGTAGTATAGGTCGAGGGAACAATGAGCAGTTCTTC.

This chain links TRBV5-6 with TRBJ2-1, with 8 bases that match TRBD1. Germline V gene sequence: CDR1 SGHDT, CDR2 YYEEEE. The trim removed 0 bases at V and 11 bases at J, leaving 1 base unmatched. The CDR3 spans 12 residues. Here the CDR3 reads CASSLGQGKQFF. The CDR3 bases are TGTGCCAGCAGCTTGGGACAGGGGAAGCAGTTCTTC. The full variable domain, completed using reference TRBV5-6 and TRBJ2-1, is DAGVTQSPTHLIKTRGQQVTLRCSPKSGHDTVSWYQQALGQGPQFIFQYYEEEERQRGNFPDRFSGHQFPNYSSELNVNALLLGDSALYLCASSLGQGKQFFGPGTRLTVL.

The CDR3 DNA follows: TGTGCCAGCTCTCTAGCGGGAACAGATACGCAGTATTTT. Residues: CASSLAGTDTQYF. The chain carries TRBV6-6 and TRBJ2-3, with 9 bases identical to TRBD2. V dropped 8 bases and J dropped 3; count of bases not matched to a gene: 3. The CDR3 runs to 13 residues. The germline gives CDR1 MNHNY, CDR2 SVGAGI (reference sequence).

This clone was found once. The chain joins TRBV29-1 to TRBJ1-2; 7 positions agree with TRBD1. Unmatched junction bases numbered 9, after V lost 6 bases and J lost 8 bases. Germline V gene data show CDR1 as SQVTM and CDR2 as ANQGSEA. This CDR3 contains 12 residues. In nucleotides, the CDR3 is TGCAGCGTGCCTCGACAGGGAGGCGGCTACACCTTC. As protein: CSVPRQGGGYTF.

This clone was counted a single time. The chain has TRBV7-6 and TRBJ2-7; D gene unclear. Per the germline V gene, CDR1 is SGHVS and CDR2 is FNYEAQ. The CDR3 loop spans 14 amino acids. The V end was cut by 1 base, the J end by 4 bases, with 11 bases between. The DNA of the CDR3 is TGTGCCAGCAGCTTAGGTGGAGTAGGGTACGAGCAGTACTTC. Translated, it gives CASSLGGVGYEQYF.

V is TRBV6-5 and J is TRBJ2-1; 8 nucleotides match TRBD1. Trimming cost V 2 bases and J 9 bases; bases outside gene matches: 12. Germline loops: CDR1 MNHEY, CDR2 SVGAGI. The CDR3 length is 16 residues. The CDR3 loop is CASSYVTGGRFLEQFF. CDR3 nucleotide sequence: TGTGCCAGCAGTTACGTTACAGGGGGTAGATTTCTTGAGCAGTTCTTC.

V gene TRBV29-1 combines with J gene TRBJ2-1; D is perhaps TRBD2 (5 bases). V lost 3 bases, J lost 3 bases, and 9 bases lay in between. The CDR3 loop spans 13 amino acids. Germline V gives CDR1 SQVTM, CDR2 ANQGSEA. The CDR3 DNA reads TGCAGCGTTGAGCCAGCGGTCTACAATGAGCAGTTCTTC. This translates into CSVEPAVYNEQFF.

For the CDR3, the DNA is TGTGCCAGCGGGACAGTGGCCGGGGAGCTGTTTTTT. Its protein product is CASGTVAGELFF. The chain couples TRBV27 to TRBJ2-2; 7 bases map to TRBD1. The CDR3 spans 12 residues. CDR1 and CDR2 (germline): MNHEY, SMNVEV (reference sequence). J was trimmed by 6 bases and V by 8 bases; bases with no gene match: 3.

The CDR3 region has the DNA TGCGCCAGCAGCTTGGCGACAGGAGAGCAGTATTTT. This codes for CASSLATGEQYF. The chain is built from TRBV5-1 and TRBJ2-3; D might be TRBD1 (6 bases). The CDR3 is made up of 12 amino acids. The V gene's germline CDR1 is SGHRS and CDR2 YFSETQ. Trimming removed 0 bases from V and 11 bases from J, with 10 bases in between. The variable domain in full, with the rest retrieved from reference TRBV5-1 and TRBJ2-3, is KAGVTQTPRYLIKTRGQQVTLSCSPISGHRSVSWYQQTPGQGLQFLFEYFSETQRNKGNFPGRFSGRQFSNSRSEMNVSTLELGDSALYLCASSLATGEQYFGPGTRLTVL.

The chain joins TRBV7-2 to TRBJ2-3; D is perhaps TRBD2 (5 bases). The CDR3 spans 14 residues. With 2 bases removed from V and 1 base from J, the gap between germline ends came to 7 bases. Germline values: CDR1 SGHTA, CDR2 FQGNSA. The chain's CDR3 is CASSLIGGTDTQYF. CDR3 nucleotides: TGTGCCAGCAGCTTAATCGGGGGCACAGATACGCAGTATTTT.

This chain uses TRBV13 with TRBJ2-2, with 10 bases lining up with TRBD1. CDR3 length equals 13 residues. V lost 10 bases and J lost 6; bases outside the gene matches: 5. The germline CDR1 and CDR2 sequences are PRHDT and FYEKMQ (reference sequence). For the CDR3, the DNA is TGTGCCACCCGACAGGGGGCGGCCGGGGAGCTGTTTTTT. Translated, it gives CATRQGAAGELFF.

The CDR3 here is CASRLGPAEKLFF. The CDR3, as DNA: TGTGCCAGCAGACTCGGACCGGCTGAAAAACTGTTTTTT. V is TRBV27 and J is TRBJ1-4; D remains unclear. The germline V gene encodes CDR1 MNHEY and CDR2 SMNVEV (reference sequence). The CDR3 is 13 amino acids. V shed 6 bases and J shed 7 bases, with 12 bases lying between them.

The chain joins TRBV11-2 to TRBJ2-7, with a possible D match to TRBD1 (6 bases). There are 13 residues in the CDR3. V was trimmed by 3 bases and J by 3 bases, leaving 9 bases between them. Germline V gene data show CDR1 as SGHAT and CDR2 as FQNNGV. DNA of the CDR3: TGTGCCAGCAGCTTGGGGGCTGGCTACGAGCAGTACTTC. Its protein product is CASSLGAGYEQYF.

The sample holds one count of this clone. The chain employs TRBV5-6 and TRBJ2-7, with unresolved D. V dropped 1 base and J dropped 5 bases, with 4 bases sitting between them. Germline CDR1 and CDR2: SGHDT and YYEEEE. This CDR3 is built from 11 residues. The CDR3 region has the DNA TGTGCCAGCAGCTTGTATGACGAGCAGTACTTC. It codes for CASSLYDEQYF.